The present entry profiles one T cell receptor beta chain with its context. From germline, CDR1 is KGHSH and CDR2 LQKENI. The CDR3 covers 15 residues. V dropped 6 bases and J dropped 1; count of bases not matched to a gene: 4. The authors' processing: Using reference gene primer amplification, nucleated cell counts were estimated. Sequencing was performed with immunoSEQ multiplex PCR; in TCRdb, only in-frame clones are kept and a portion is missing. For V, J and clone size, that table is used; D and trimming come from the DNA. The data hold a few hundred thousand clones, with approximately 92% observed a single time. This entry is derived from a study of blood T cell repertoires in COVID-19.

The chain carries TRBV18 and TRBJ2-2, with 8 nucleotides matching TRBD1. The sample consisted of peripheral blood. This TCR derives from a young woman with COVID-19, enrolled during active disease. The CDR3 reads CASSLDRGNTGELFF. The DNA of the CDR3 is TGTGCCAGCTCCCTCGACAGGGGGAACACCGGGGAGCTGTTTTTT.